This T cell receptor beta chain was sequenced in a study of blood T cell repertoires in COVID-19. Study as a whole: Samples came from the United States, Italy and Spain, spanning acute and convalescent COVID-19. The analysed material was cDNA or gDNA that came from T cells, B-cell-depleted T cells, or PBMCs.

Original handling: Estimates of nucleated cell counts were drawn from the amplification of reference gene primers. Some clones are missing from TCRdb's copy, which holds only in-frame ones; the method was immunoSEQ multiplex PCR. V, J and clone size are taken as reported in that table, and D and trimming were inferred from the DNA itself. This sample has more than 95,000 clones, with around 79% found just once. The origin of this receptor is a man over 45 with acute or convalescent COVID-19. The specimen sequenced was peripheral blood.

The CDR3 DNA reads TGTGCCAGTAGTATGGTCGGACAGGGGGCCCTCTATGGCTACACCTTC. Translated, it gives CASSMVGQGALYGYTF. The chain has TRBV19 and TRBJ1-2; 11 bases are shared with TRBD1. Germline values: CDR1 LNHDA, CDR2 SQIVND (reference sequence). This CDR3 region has 16 residues. The trim removed 3 bases at V and 4 bases at J, leaving 7 bases unmatched.